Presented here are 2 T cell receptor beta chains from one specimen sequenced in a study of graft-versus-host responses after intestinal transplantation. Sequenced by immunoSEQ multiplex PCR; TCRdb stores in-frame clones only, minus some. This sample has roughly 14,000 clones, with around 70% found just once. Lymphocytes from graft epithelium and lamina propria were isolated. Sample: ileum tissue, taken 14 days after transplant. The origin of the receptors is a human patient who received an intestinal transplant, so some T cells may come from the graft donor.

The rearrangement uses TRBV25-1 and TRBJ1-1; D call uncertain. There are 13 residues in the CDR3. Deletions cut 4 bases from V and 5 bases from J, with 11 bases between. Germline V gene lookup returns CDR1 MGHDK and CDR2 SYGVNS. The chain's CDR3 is CASSVGFWTEAFF. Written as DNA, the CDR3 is TGTGCCAGCAGTGTTGGTTTTTGGACTGAAGCTTTCTTT.

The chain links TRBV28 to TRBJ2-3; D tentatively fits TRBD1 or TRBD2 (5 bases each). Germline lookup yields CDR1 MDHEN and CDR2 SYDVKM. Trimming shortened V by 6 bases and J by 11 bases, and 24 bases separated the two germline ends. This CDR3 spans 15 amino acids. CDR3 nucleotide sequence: TGTGCCAGCAGAGCCGGGACCAACATTTTACAACGGCAGTATTTT. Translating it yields CASRAGTNILQRQYF.